Below, 22 T cell receptor beta chains from the same sample are listed, as sequenced in a study of blood T cell repertoires in COVID-19. Using immunoSEQ multiplex PCR, the repertoire was profiled, and TCRdb retains in-frame clones only, with some absent. Of fewer than 400,000 clones listed, roughly 90% are singletons. Sequenced: peripheral blood. The receptors were sampled from a woman under 40 with COVID-19, enrolled during active disease.

This clone was seen only once. V usage is TRBV24-1 and J usage is TRBJ2-5, with D unclear. Between the trimmed V and J ends, which lost 1 base and 4 bases, there was a span of 3 bases. The CDR3 runs 12 residues. Looked up from germline, CDR1 is KGHDR and CDR2 is SFDVKD. The chain's CDR3 is CATSDFRETQYF. The CDR3 bases are TGTGCCACCAGTGATTTTAGAGAGACCCAGTACTTC.

The genes are TRBV6-2 or TRBV6-3 and TRBJ2-7; TRBD2 might be the D (5 bases). The CDR3 length is 14 residues. CDR1 MNHEY and CDR2 SVGEGT come from the germline V gene. V was trimmed by 2 bases and J by 2 bases, leaving 10 bases between them. CDR3 residues: CASSYPAGTYEQYF. Here the CDR3 DNA reads TGTGCCAGCAGTTACCCGGCGGGTACCTACGAGCAGTACTTC.

The chain carries TRBV2 and TRBJ1-6; 9 nucleotides match TRBD1. The CDR3 consists of 16 residues. The J segment lost 13 bases and the V segment lost 2 bases, leaving 12 bases of the junction unmatched. Germline CDR1 and CDR2: SNHLY and FYNNEI. CDR3 sequence reads: CASSEFGQGMGAPLHF. In DNA, the CDR3 is TGTGCCAGCAGTGAATTCGGACAGGGGATGGGGGCGCCCCTCCACTTT.

The CDR3 region has the DNA TGCAGCGTTGAAACAGGACAGGGGGCATTGAATGAGCAGTTCTTC. It codes for CSVETGQGALNEQFF. The J gene is TRBJ2-1, the V gene TRBV29-1; 11 bases are a match to TRBD1. V dropped 2 bases and J dropped 7; count of bases not matched to a gene: 7. The CDR3 is 15 amino acids. Germline CDR1 reads SQVTM; CDR2 reads ANQGSEA.

In its sample, this clone was seen a few times. The V call is TRBV19, the J call TRBJ1-2; D is unresolved. Looked up from germline, CDR1 is LNHDA and CDR2 is SQIVND (reference sequence). The CDR3 is 12 residues long. V lost 5 bases and J 2 bases, leaving 6 bases between the germline ends. The CDR3 DNA reads TGTGCCAGTAGTCCTGAGAACTATGGCTACACCTTC. Its protein is CASSPENYGYTF.

This chain uses TRBV28 with TRBJ1-3, with D uncertain. CDR3 size: 17 residues. The germline V gene encodes CDR1 MDHEN and CDR2 SYDVKM. Trimming took 6 bases from V and 0 from J, leaving 18 bases between them. The CDR3 DNA sequence: TGTGCCAGCAGACCACCTTTCGGGAGGGCCTCTGGAAACACCATATATTTT. It codes for CASRPPFGRASGNTIYF.

The chain uses TRBV15 and TRBJ2-7; possibly TRBD2 for D (6 bases). This CDR3 region has 11 residues. The germline V and J ends were trimmed by 11 bases and 4 bases, with 12 bases remaining between them. Germline V gives CDR1 LNHNV, CDR2 YYDKDF (reference sequence). CDR3 protein: CAELREYEQYV. The CDR3 region has the DNA TGTGCCGAATTACGGGAGTACGAGCAGTACGTC.

The rearrangement links TRBV6-2 or TRBV6-3 to TRBJ2-6, with D possibly TRBD2 on 6 matching bases. CDR1 and CDR2 (germline): MNHEY, SVGEGT. Trimming took 0 bases from V and 1 from J, leaving 10 bases between them. The CDR3 contains 17 residues. As DNA, the CDR3 is TGTGCCAGCAGTTACTCCGGGGGAGGTTCTGGGGCCAACGTCCTGACTTTC. This sequence encodes CASSYSGGGSGANVLTF.

This clone was counted once. The chain has TRBV3-1 (or the pseudogene TRBV3-2) and TRBJ1-2; D unresolved. This CDR3 has 12 amino acids. CDR1 LGHDT and CDR2 YNNKEL come from the germline V gene (reference sequence). V lost 3 bases, J lost 4 bases, and 6 bases lay in between. The CDR3: CASSHSSYGYTF. The CDR3 DNA reads TGTGCCAGCAGCCACAGTTCCTATGGCTACACCTTC.

The chain links TRBV11-2 to TRBJ1-2; D might be TRBD1 (5 bases). CDR1 is SGHAT and CDR2 is FQNNGV in the germline V gene. V lost 3 bases and J lost 1, with 9 bases in between. The CDR3 spans 14 residues. CDR3 DNA sequence: TGTGCCAGCAGCTTGGGCCAGGGTAACTATGGCTACACCTTC. Translating it yields CASSLGQGNYGYTF.

The rearrangement joins TRBV30 to TRBJ1-2; unclear D gene. Germline V gene data show CDR1 as GTSNPN and CDR2 as SVGIG (reference sequence). Trimming removed 4 bases from V and 2 bases from J, with 11 bases in between. The CDR3 covers 13 residues. CDR3 sequence reads: CAWTPGGNYGYTF. In nucleotides, the CDR3 is TGTGCCTGGACCCCGGGCGGGAACTATGGCTACACCTTC.

The V gene is TRBV7-9, the J gene TRBJ2-7, with a tentative D call TRBD1 (6 bases). With 4 bases removed from V and 0 bases from J, the gap between germline ends came to 10 bases. The CDR3 loop spans 14 amino acids. The germline V gene encodes CDR1 SEHNR and CDR2 FQNEAQ (reference sequence). CDR3 coding DNA: TGTGCCAGCAGCTCTACAGGGACCTCCTACGAGCAGTACTTC. Its protein product is CASSSTGTSYEQYF.

The chain links TRBV2 to TRBJ2-1, with D perhaps TRBD2 (6 bases). Germline V gene lookup returns CDR1 SNHLY and CDR2 FYNNEI. V was cut by 7 bases and J by 7 bases, with 17 bases left in between. The length of the CDR3 is 14 residues. The chain's CDR3 is CASTRDSSVNEQFF. In nucleotides, the CDR3 is TGTGCCAGCACCCGGGACTCTTCTGTAAATGAGCAGTTCTTC.

V usage is TRBV18 and J usage is TRBJ2-7; 10 bases are a match to TRBD1. The CDR3 totals 14 residues. Germline loops: CDR1 KGHSH, CDR2 LQKENI. V lost 5 bases and J lost 4; bases outside the gene matches: 5. The CDR3 bases are TGTGCCAGCTCAAGGACAGGGGGGAGGTACGAGCAGTACTTC. This sequence encodes CASSRTGGRYEQYF.

The chain joins TRBV6-1 to TRBJ2-3; TRBD2 agrees at 12 bases. Trimming took 2 bases from V and 10 from J; bases not matched to a gene: 10. This CDR3 spans 16 amino acids. Germline loops: CDR1 MNHNS, CDR2 SASEGT. Here the CDR3 reads CASSEWTSGTQGAQYF. The CDR3 DNA reads TGTGCCAGCAGTGAATGGACTAGCGGGACCCAGGGAGCGCAGTATTTT.

V usage is TRBV7-9 and J usage is TRBJ1-2, with 10 bases aligning to TRBD1. The germline CDR1 and CDR2 sequences are SEHNR and FQNEAQ (reference sequence). V was clipped by 5 bases and J by 1 base; unmatched bases: 7. CDR3 length equals 16 residues. CDR3 in amino acids: CASSQSGTGVNYGYTF. In nucleotides, the CDR3 is TGTGCCAGCAGCCAATCCGGGACAGGGGTTAACTATGGCTACACCTTC.

This clone has a handful of counts. The gene calls are TRBV4-1 and TRBJ1-1; D gene unclear. V lost 1 base, J lost 4 bases, and 7 bases lay in between. The CDR3 extends over 13 amino acids. Germline V CDR1 and CDR2: MGHRA, YSYEKL. CDR3 region: CASSQVLGTEAFF. The CDR3 DNA follows: TGCGCCAGCAGCCAAGTTCTAGGCACTGAAGCTTTCTTT.

The gene calls are TRBV19 and TRBJ1-5; TRBD1 agrees at 10 bases. Germline V lookup: CDR1 LNHDA, CDR2 SQIVND (reference sequence). Unmatched junction bases numbered 5, after V lost 8 bases and J lost 7 bases. The CDR3 is 13 residues long. The DNA for the CDR3 is TGTGCCAGTGGGCGACAGGGGGCCCAGCCCCAGCATTTT. Amino acids: CASGRQGAQPQHF.

J is TRBJ2-3 and V is TRBV23-1; TRBD1 matches 7 bases. TRBV23-1 is designated an ORF whose function remains uncertain. With V trimmed by 6 bases and J by 0 bases, 9 bases remained unmatched. The CDR3 runs 16 residues. The CDR3: CASSQTVQGSTDTQYF. The CDR3 DNA reads TGCGCCAGCAGCCAAACCGTACAGGGGAGCACAGATACGCAGTATTTT.

The chain uses TRBV5-1 and TRBJ1-1, with D unclear. V was cut by 0 bases and J by 5 bases, with 14 bases left in between. The CDR3 length is 15 residues. The germline CDR1 and CDR2 sequences are SGHRS and YFSETQ. CDR3 DNA sequence: TGCGCCAGCAGCTTGGCCACCACGGGGAGGACTGAAGCTTTCTTT. It is translated as CASSLATTGRTEAFF.

The chain employs TRBV2 and TRBJ1-1; TRBD1 matches 7 bases. V lost 8 bases and J lost 5; bases outside the gene matches: 5. Per germline, CDR1 SNHLY and CDR2 FYNNEI. This CDR3 has 12 amino acids. The CDR3 coding sequence is TGTGCCAGCCAGGGACAGCGAACTGAAGCTTTCTTT. It encodes CASQGQRTEAFF. Using reference TRBV2 and TRBJ1-1 for the parts outside the CDR3, the full variable domain is EPEVTQTPSHQVTQMGQEVILRCVPISNHLYFYWYRQILGQKVEFLVSFYNNEISEKSEIFDDQFSVERPDGSNFTLKIRSTKLEDSAMYFCASQGQRTEAFFGQGTRLTVV.

The V and J genes are TRBV7-2 and TRBJ2-1, with 8 positions matching TRBD1. The CDR3 loop spans 18 amino acids. Trimming cost V 1 base and J 0 bases; bases outside gene matches: 8. Germline V gene lookup returns CDR1 SGHTA and CDR2 FQGNSA. The DNA of the CDR3 is TGTGCCAGCAGCTTAGGGACAGGGTTCTCGGGCTCCTACAATGAGCAGTTCTTC. The encoded protein is CASSLGTGFSGSYNEQFF. The whole variable domain, remainder taken from reference TRBV7-2 and TRBJ2-1, is GAGVSQSPSNKVTEKGKDVELRCDPISGHTALYWYRQSLGQGLEFLIYFQGNSAPDKSGLPSDRFSAERTGGSVSTLTIQRTQQEDSAVYLCASSLGTGFSGSYNEQFFGPGTRLTVL.